This record concerns one TCR beta chain sequence. Researchers report immunoSEQ v3.0 was run at survey level. The assay was immunoSEQ multiplex PCR, and TCRdb's table has in-frame clones only and misses some. The table lists 15,000 to 20,000 clones, less than 85% of them singletons. The sample is drawn from a study of long-term antiretroviral therapy in people with HIV. The content of samples before DNA extraction was roughly 0.9-11 million cryopreserved PBMC. This specimen was unsorted PBMCs, taken 0.5 years before starting antiretroviral therapy. This receptor was identified in a woman between 45 and 60 years old with HIV.

The CDR3: CASSPRQKNTEAFF. CDR3 bases: TGTGCCAGCAGTCCAAGACAGAAAAACACTGAAGCTTTCTTT. The chain carries TRBV27 and TRBJ1-1; a weak D match, TRBD1 (5 bases). This CDR3 contains 14 residues. Germline CDR1 MNHEY, CDR2 SMNVEV (reference sequence). V was trimmed by 5 bases and J by 2 bases, leaving 12 bases between them.